A selection of T cell receptor beta chains follows, all from one sample in a study of CD8 T cells in ankylosing spondylitis. TCRdb re-analysed the 5' RACE reads in MiXCR, keeping a single row per CDR3 protein. The repertoire includes 450,000 to 550,000 distinct CDR3 sequences, over 4% of them detected once, and around 3.5% sits in the top ten. Sequenced input: blood, either unsorted or a sorted T cell fraction (not recorded which). The receptors come from a male donor with ankylosing spondylitis. CDR3s include the opening cysteine and the closing phenylalanine or tryptophan. Each record gives: V gene, CDR3 protein.

TRBV6-1 | CASSEEGFATEAFF
TRBV5-1 | CASSQTSGANVLTF
TRBV12-3/TRBV12-4 | CASSLARRPDSPLHF
TRBV24-1 | CATSDPIADSYNEQFF
TRBV28 | CASSLGSGATNIQYF
TRBV4-1 | CASSQVAGTSYEQYF
TRBV6-2/TRBV6-3 | CASGWRQPQHF
TRBV28 | CASSPRDYEQYF
TRBV20-1 | CSAREGRGLETQYF
TRBV5-1 | CASSPRGGSQQPQHF
TRBV7-7 | CASSKSGTAYTGELFF
TRBV20-1 | CSARDPATGGAYEQYF
TRBV7-9 | CASSLGWARNTDTQYF
TRBV20-1 | CSGYMTGWNIQYF
TRBV4-3 | CASSQDFSSYNEQFF
TRBV20-1 | CSARVQGRATNEKLFF
TRBV18 | CASSPRGFPGANVLTF